Here is one T cell receptor beta chain with its context. Its antigen is not known. The length of the CDR3 is 13 residues. Germline loops: CDR1 SGHRS, CDR2 YFSETQ. Trimming took 2 bases from V and 0 from J, leaving 5 bases between them. The PCR contained 60 Vbeta and 13 Jbeta primers. As handled by the study authors: Later, some 75 million unique TCR beta chains were counted in an analysis, and roughly 11 million of them were shared. Sequenced by immunoSEQ multiplex PCR; TCRdb stores in-frame clones only, minus some. The V and J calls and clone size were taken over from that table, and D and trimming were inferred from the DNA. The sample lists about 180,000 clones, 70% to 90% occurring once. This sample was included in a study of cytomegalovirus exposure and HLA in healthy donors. Across the study: Earlier sequencing of approximately 180 million T cells yielded approximately 120 million unique TCR beta sequences. An early release of data contained some 80 million unique TCRs, which came from HLA-typed donors. Study-level results: Confirmation in vitro established that three CMV-associated chains were specific for CMV antigens.

V and J are TRBV5-1 and TRBJ2-5; D not resolved. The specimen sequenced was PBMCs. The sequence derives from a woman aged 25 to 45 in good health and CMV-seronegative. CDR3 residues: CASSFIDQETQYF. The CDR3 region has the DNA TGCGCCAGCAGCTTCATAGACCAAGAGACCCAGTACTTC.